This section outlines one TCR beta chain sequence together with its context. The germline V gene encodes CDR1 ENHRY and CDR2 SYGVKD. This CDR3 region has 11 residues. The ends were cut back, 10 bases at V and 12 bases at J, with 15 bases in the middle. The method was immunoSEQ multiplex PCR; TCRdb's version includes in-frame clones alone and lacks a portion of them. This table has about 150,000 clones, 94% appearing once. This entry comes from a study of T cell responses to AZD1222 COVID-19 vaccine. The rearrangement uses TRBV10-3 and TRBJ1-4; D unclear. The sequence was obtained from an adult in good health. The sequenced sample was peripheral blood, obtained on day 0 of AZD1222 vaccination. CDR3 coding DNA: TGTGCCACTCGGACCTCGGAAGAACTGTTTTTT. Its translation: CATRTSEELFF.